Below, 20 T cell receptor beta chains from the same sample are listed, as sequenced in a study of neurological immune-mediated disorders. MiXCR, run by TCRdb on the 5' RACE reads, gives a single entry per CDR3 protein. The table shows some 50,000 distinct CDR3 sequences, with under 30% occurring only once. The sequencing input was PBMCs. These receptor sequences come from a woman in her seventies in good health.

In this sample, this clonotype turned up many times. The chain links TRBV4-1 to TRBJ2-4; D is uncertain. V was cut by 7 bases and J by 3 bases, with 10 bases left in between. The CDR3 sequence is 13 residues long. CDR1 and CDR2 (germline): MGHRA, YSYEKL. CDR3 sequence reads: CASMGFGKNIQYF. In nucleotides, the CDR3 is TGCGCCAGCATGGGGTTTGGCAAAAACATTCAGTACTTC.

This clonotype was observed many times. The chain combines TRBV5-1 with TRBJ2-3; 7 bases match TRBD2. V gave up 2 bases and J gave up 0 bases; unmatched junction bases: 6. Per the germline V gene, CDR1 is SGHRS and CDR2 is YFSETQ. The CDR3 runs 16 residues. Written as DNA, the CDR3 is TGCGCCAGCAGCTTCCCACTAGCGCCTAGCACAGATACGCAGTATTTT. Encoded protein: CASSFPLAPSTDTQYF.

This clonotype was observed at least ten times. The V and J genes are TRBV6-2 or TRBV6-3 and TRBJ2-1; tentative D call: TRBD1 (5 bases). CDR3 length: 14 residues. Germline CDR1 is MNHEY and CDR2 is SVGEGT. V was pared by 8 bases and J by 3 bases, with 14 bases between. The CDR3 coding sequence is TGTGCCAGCGGCTCCAGGGCCAGCTACAATGAGCAGTTCTTC. This translates into CASGSRASYNEQFF.

This clonotype occurred many times. This chain links TRBV6-6 with TRBJ2-7, with D hard to call. The CDR3 has 14 amino acids. CDR1 and CDR2 (germline): MNHNY, SVGAGI (reference sequence). With 6 bases removed from V and 0 bases from J, the gap between germline ends came to 12 bases. The CDR3 loop is CASRYTTDSYEQYF. The CDR3 nucleotides read TGTGCCAGCAGATATACGACGGACTCCTACGAGCAGTACTTC.

The table lists this clonotype with many counts. The J gene is TRBJ2-1, the V gene TRBV7-2; 8 positions match TRBD2. The CDR3 is made up of 14 amino acids. The trim removed 4 bases at V and 9 bases at J, leaving 8 bases unmatched. Per germline, CDR1 SGHTA and CDR2 FQGNSA. CDR3 DNA sequence: TGTGCCAGCAGCTCTCGGGGGGGCCGGGGTGAGCAGTTCTTC. It yields the protein CASSSRGGRGEQFF.

J is TRBJ2-7 and V is TRBV5-1, with D perhaps being TRBD1 or TRBD2 (5 bases each). Trimming pared 0 bases from V and 5 bases from J, leaving 12 bases between. Germline V lookup: CDR1 SGHRS, CDR2 YFSETQ. This CDR3 spans 14 amino acids. CDR3 sequence reads: CASSLAKGRDEQYF. CDR3 DNA: TGCGCCAGCAGCTTGGCAAAGGGACGCGACGAGCAGTACTTC. The full variable domain, its missing parts supplied by reference TRBV5-1 and TRBJ2-7, is KAGVTQTPRYLIKTRGQQVTLSCSPISGHRSVSWYQQTPGQGLQFLFEYFSETQRNKGNFPGRFSGRQFSNSRSEMNVSTLELGDSALYLCASSLAKGRDEQYFGPGTRLTVT.

This clonotype was observed many times. The chain carries TRBV7-9 and TRBJ2-7; unclear D gene. Germline-derived CDR1 and CDR2 are SEHNR and FQNEAQ (reference sequence). Trimming cost V 5 bases and J 0 bases, with 14 bases left between them. The CDR3 contains 15 residues. For the CDR3, the DNA is TGTGCCAGCAGCAACACGACGGTGAGCTCCTACGAGCAGTACTTC. Translating gives CASSNTTVSSYEQYF.

J is TRBJ1-1 and V is TRBV29-1; possible D gene TRBD1, 6 bases. The V gene lost 6 bases and the J gene lost 2 bases, with 13 bases spanning the gap. The germline V gene encodes CDR1 SQVTM and CDR2 ANQGSEA. The CDR3 runs to 13 residues. CDR3 sequence reads: CSVAEGGNTEAFF. The CDR3 bases are TGCAGCGTAGCCGAAGGGGGAAACACTGAAGCTTTCTTT.

This clonotype has at least ten counts. The chain carries TRBV5-6 and TRBJ1-5; the D is unclear. Germline V gene sequence: CDR1 SGHDT, CDR2 YYEEEE. The CDR3 length is 15 residues. The V gene lost 4 bases and the J gene lost 0 bases, with 11 bases spanning the gap. The CDR3 DNA sequence: TGTGCCAGCAGCCAGTTTCAATATAGCAATCAGCCCCAGCATTTT. It codes for CASSQFQYSNQPQHF.

This clonotype was seen ten or more times. This chain uses TRBV10-3 with TRBJ2-1; TRBD1 is a possible D gene (5 bases). Germline V gene sequence: CDR1 ENHRY, CDR2 SYGVKD. The CDR3 length is 14 residues. Trimming removed 6 bases from V and 11 bases from J, with 20 bases in between. This CDR3 reads CAISGPRLGAQQFF. Written as DNA, the CDR3 is TGTGCCATCAGCGGGCCCCGCCTAGGGGCCCAGCAGTTCTTC.

This clonotype was observed at least ten times. This chain joins TRBV20-1 and TRBJ1-6; D ambiguous. The CDR3 extends over 12 amino acids. CDR1 DFQATT and CDR2 SNEGSKA come from the germline V gene (reference sequence). Trimming took 6 bases from V and 5 from J, leaving 8 bases between them. The CDR3 bases are TGCAGTGCCCAGGTTAATAATTCACCCCTCCACTTT. This gives the protein CSAQVNNSPLHF.

This clonotype was counted a few times. The V and J genes are TRBV9 and TRBJ1-2, with TRBD1 identical over 12 bases. CDR1 SGDLS and CDR2 YYNGEE come from the germline V gene. After removal of 3 bases from V and 8 bases from J, the junction contained 11 bases not matched to a gene. This CDR3 spans 16 amino acids. The CDR3 region is CASSGISGTGGLGYTF. The CDR3 DNA follows: TGTGCCAGCAGCGGAATTTCCGGGACAGGGGGCTTGGGCTACACCTTC. Variable domain in full (rest from reference TRBV9 and TRBJ1-2): DSGVTQTPKHLITATGQRVTLRCSPRSGDLSVYWYQQSLDQGLQFLIQYYNGEERAKGNILERFSAQQFPDLHSELNLSSLELGDSALYFCASSGISGTGGLGYTFGSGTRLTVV.

The chain employs TRBV5-1 and TRBJ1-2, with D possibly TRBD1 on 5 matching bases. Per germline, CDR1 SGHRS and CDR2 YFSETQ. CDR3 length: 13 amino acids. V lost 5 bases, J lost 3 bases, and 11 bases lay in between. The CDR3 loop is CASRRDGDYGYTF. The CDR3, as DNA: TGCGCCAGCAGACGGGACGGAGACTATGGCTACACCTTC.

This clonotype was recorded many times. The CDR3, as DNA: TGTGCCAGCAGCTTAGGACTAGCGGAAAGCACAGATACGCAGTATTTT. It yields the protein CASSLGLAESTDTQYF. The chain recombines TRBV7-9 with TRBJ2-3, with 9 bases lining up with TRBD2. The CDR3 runs to 16 residues. J was trimmed by 0 bases and V by 1 base; bases with no gene match: 2. Germline-derived CDR1 and CDR2 are SEHNR and FQNEAQ (reference sequence).

In this sample, this clonotype turned up a few times. The chain is built from TRBV29-1 and TRBJ2-7; the D gene is possibly TRBD1 (6 bases). Trimming shortened V by 7 bases and J by 4 bases, and 17 bases separated the two germline ends. This CDR3 spans 13 amino acids. Looked up from germline, CDR1 is SQVTM and CDR2 is ANQGSEA. The CDR3 reads CSASKGQSYEQYF. The CDR3 DNA reads as TGCAGCGCGAGCAAAGGACAGTCATACGAGCAGTACTTC.

The chain uses TRBV4-3 and TRBJ2-5; 11 nucleotides match TRBD2. The CDR3 is made up of 18 amino acids. J was trimmed by 4 bases and V by 0 bases; bases with no gene match: 10. CDR1 and CDR2 (germline): LGHNA, YSLEER. The CDR3 reads CASSQELAGGPSVETQYF. The DNA of the CDR3 is TGCGCCAGCAGCCAAGAGTTAGCGGGGGGGCCATCTGTAGAGACCCAGTACTTC.

This clonotype showed up many times. This chain links TRBV3-1 with TRBJ2-1; D uncertain. Germline V gene data show CDR1 as LGHDT and CDR2 as YNNKEL (reference sequence). V lost 4 bases to trimming and J lost 11 bases, with 15 bases between them. The CDR3 runs 13 residues. The CDR3 coding sequence is TGTGCCAGCAGCCCCCGACTCGCTCCCAAGCAGTTCTTC. This sequence encodes CASSPRLAPKQFF.

This clonotype was counted many times. The chain employs TRBV7-6 and TRBJ2-3; a possible D gene is TRBD2 (6 bases). Trimming pared 4 bases from V and 2 bases from J, leaving 16 bases between. The CDR3 sequence is 16 residues long. CDR1 and CDR2 from the germline V gene are SGHVS and FNYEAQ. The CDR3 DNA is TGTGCCAGCAGCTCAGTGGCGGGGATGCCCACAGATACGCAGTATTTT. It codes for CASSSVAGMPTDTQYF.

Turning to this clonotype: The conserved phenylalanine or tryptophan normally closing the CDR3 is absent here, so this likely arose from a read error. The genes are TRBV20-1 and TRBJ2-4; 8 bases line up with TRBD2. V lost 7 bases and J lost 4; bases outside the gene matches: 12. Germline-derived CDR1 and CDR2 are DFQATT and SNEGSKA (reference sequence). The CDR3 runs to 15 residues. The CDR3 sequence: CSVGPPGRDKNIQYS. The CDR3 region has the DNA TGCAGTGTTGGCCCCCCCGGGAGGGATAAAAACATTCAGTACTCC.

This clonotype occurred many times. The chain uses TRBV20-1 and TRBJ1-6; the D is unclear. This CDR3 has 16 amino acids. Per the germline V gene, CDR1 is DFQATT and CDR2 is SNEGSKA (reference sequence). Trimming took off 3 bases at V and 7 bases at J, with 19 bases between the two ends. The CDR3 DNA is TGCAGTGCTAGGGGAGGTCCCGGTATGGGGAATTCACCCCTCCACTTT. Translated: CSARGGPGMGNSPLHF.